The clone carrying this T cell receptor (beta chain) appeared a few times. Its antigen is not known. Treatment given: oral pan-JAK inhibitor, 5-10 mg twice daily. Lesional scalp tissue (obtained by punch biopsy) and peripheral blood were collected from alopecia areata patients. This sample was taken from a study of CD8+ T cells in alopecia areata. Study information: Treated patients were dosed with oral tofacitinib, taking 5 to 10 mg twice daily. Study-level points and caveats: Numerous expanded lesional clones remained in scalp and blood during tofacitinib.

This CDR3 is built from 14 residues. Trimming pared 7 bases from V and 6 bases from J, leaving 18 bases between. CDR1 is SQVTM and CDR2 is ANQGSEA in the germline V gene. RNA, once extracted, was reverse transcribed into cDNA for use as the sequencing template. Profiled with immunoSEQ multiplex PCR; TCRdb holds only in-frame clones, not every one. This sample has over 100,000 clones, with 53% found just once. This TCR derives from a human donor with alopecia areata. The chain links TRBV29-1 to TRBJ2-2; D is perhaps TRBD2 (6 bases). The specimen was CD4+ T cells sorted from blood, collected at week 4, from a patient treated with tofacitinib. The CDR3 nucleotides are TGCAGCGGTCAGCTACTAGCTGGTGCCGGGGAGCTGTTTTTT. Translating it yields CSGQLLAGAGELFF.